The TCR beta chain under discussion was sequenced for a study of blood T cell repertoires in COVID-19. Study context: COVID-19 samples from acute and convalescent phases originated in the United States, Italy and Spain. PBMCs, B-cell-depleted T cells, or T cells provided the cDNA or gDNA that made up the material.

Only in-frame clones appear in the TCRdb table, and some are missing; sequencing was by immunoSEQ multiplex PCR. The sample shows approximately 280,000 clones, around 91% of them seen only once. The participants were between roughly 18 and 89 years old and came from under 25 US areas. This CDR3 has 15 amino acids. V shed 0 bases, J shed 2 bases, and the junction held 5 bases outside the gene matches. The germline CDR1 and CDR2 sequences are SGHRS and YFSETQ. This receptor was obtained from a woman younger than 30 with acute COVID-19. The sequenced material came from PBMCs or T cells enriched from blood (not recorded which). The chain is built from TRBV5-1 and TRBJ2-7, with 7 bases matching TRBD2. Here the CDR3 reads CASSLASGAPYEQYF. The CDR3 nucleotides are TGCGCCAGCAGCTTGGCCAGCGGGGCTCCCTACGAGCAGTACTTC.